The sequence of this TCR beta chain was determined in a study of Graves' ophthalmopathy and Graves' hyperthyroidism. This clonotype was counted ten times or more. The germline gives CDR1 LNHNV, CDR2 YYDKDF (reference sequence). V was pared by 0 bases and J by 4 bases, with 9 bases between. The CDR3 runs 14 residues. RNA served as the template for amplifying TCR beta CDR3 regions. RT-PCR with HTBI primers came first, then second-round multiplex PCR. TCRdb re-analysed the multiplex PCR reads in MiXCR, keeping a single row per CDR3 protein. The sample holds 170,000 or so distinct CDR3 sequences, 35% to 45% seen once. Researchers turned away patients with other autoimmune diseases, uncontrolled infections, pregnancy or lactation.

The sequence was collected from a man aged 25 to 40 with Graves' ophthalmopathy. The chain has TRBV15 and TRBJ1-1; D gene ambiguous. The sample comprised peripheral blood. CDR3 sequence reads: CATSRDRVGTEAFF. CDR3 nucleotide sequence: TGTGCCACCAGCAGAGATCGTGTGGGCACTGAAGCTTTCTTT. The whole variable domain, remainder taken from reference TRBV15 and TRBJ1-1, is DAMVIQNPRYQVTQFGKPVTLSCSQTLNHNVMYWYQQKSSQAPKLLFHYYDKDFNNEADTPDNFQSRRPNTSFCFLDIRSPGLGDTAMYLCATSRDRVGTEAFFGQGTRLTVV.